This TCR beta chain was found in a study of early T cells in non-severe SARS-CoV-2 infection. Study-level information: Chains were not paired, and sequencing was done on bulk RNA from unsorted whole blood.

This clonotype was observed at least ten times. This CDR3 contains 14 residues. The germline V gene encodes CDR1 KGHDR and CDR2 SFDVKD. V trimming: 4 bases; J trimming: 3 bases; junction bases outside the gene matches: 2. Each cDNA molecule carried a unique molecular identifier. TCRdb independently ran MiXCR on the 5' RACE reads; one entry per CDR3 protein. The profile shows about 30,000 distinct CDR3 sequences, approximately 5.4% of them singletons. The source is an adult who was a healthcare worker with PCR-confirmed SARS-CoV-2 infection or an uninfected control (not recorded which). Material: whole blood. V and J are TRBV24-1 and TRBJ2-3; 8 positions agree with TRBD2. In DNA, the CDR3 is TGTGCCACCAGTGAGAGCGGGAGAACAGATACGCAGTATTTT. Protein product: CATSESGRTDTQYF.